The clone carrying this T cell receptor beta chain has at least ten counts. TCRdb analysed the 5' RACE reads with MiXCR anew, one entry per CDR3 protein. The data show some 350,000 distinct CDR3 sequences, with around 13% seen just once and about a fifth held by the top ten. These data belong to a study of T-cell memory formation after mild COVID-19. CDR3 length: 15 amino acids. V lost 5 bases, J lost 4 bases, and 15 bases lay in between. CDR1 and CDR2 (germline): SNHLY, FYNNEI. Sequenced: PBMCs or a T cell subset sorted from them (not recorded which). The rearrangement uses TRBV2 and TRBJ1-3, with a tentative D call TRBD1 (5 bases). This TCR came from a man aged 18 to 35 who had mild COVID-19 (a few samples of this study predate the infection). Cell type and time point are not known. CDR3 sequence: CASSRDSYAGNTIYF. The CDR3 bases are TGTGCCAGCAGTCGAGACAGTTATGCAGGAAACACCATATATTTT.